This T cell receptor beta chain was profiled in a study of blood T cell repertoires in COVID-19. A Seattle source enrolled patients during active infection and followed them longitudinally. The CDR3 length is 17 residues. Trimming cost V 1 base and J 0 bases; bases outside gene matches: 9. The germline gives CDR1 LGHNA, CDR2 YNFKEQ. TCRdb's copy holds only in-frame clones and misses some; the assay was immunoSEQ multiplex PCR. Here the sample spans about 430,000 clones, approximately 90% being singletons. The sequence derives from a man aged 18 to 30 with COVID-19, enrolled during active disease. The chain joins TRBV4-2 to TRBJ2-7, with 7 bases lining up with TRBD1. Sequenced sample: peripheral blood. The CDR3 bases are TGTGCCAGCAGCCAAGTCGGTCGGGGACAGCTCTCCTACGAGCAGTACTTC. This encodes CASSQVGRGQLSYEQYF.